The clone carrying this TCR beta chain has more than one count but fewer than ten. Its antigen is unknown. Per germline, CDR1 MDHEN and CDR2 SYDVKM. The CDR3 spans 15 residues. The trim removed 6 bases at V and 4 bases at J, leaving 7 bases unmatched. These data are taken from a study of beta chain features in type 1 diabetes. Study observations and caveats: Any PCR bias toward short templates would affect both groups alike. Healthy donors had naive, central memory and Treg TCRB repertoires that appeared less similar than those seen among patients. There was a moderate but significant shortening of TCRB CDR3s in all four CD4+ subsets of Type 1 diabetes patients.

Every single donor gave one heparinised blood draw, and these averaged around 0.12 L. Sequencing targeted expressed TCRB transcripts, as all isolated RNA had been reverse transcribed. Profiled with immunoSEQ multiplex PCR; TCRdb holds only in-frame clones, not every one. In the table there are more than 300,000 clones, roughly 9.8% of which are singletons. The rearrangement links TRBV28 to TRBJ1-5; 9 bases agree with TRBD1. This sequence originates from a man aged 25-45 years with type 1 diabetes. Sequencing input: central memory CD4+ T cells from blood. The CDR3: CASRMGGQGNQPQHF. The CDR3, as DNA: TGTGCCAGCAGAATGGGGGGACAGGGAAATCAGCCCCAGCATTTT.